The 18 T cell receptor beta chains given below trace back to one sample, sequenced in a study of OX40 agonist ivuxolimab in advanced cancers. TCRdb keeps only in-frame clones here, not all; method: immunoSEQ multiplex PCR. The sample gives under 70,000 clones, more than 75% of which show up once; approximately 0.99% is in the top ten. The specimen was CD4+ or CD8+ T cells sorted from blood, collected in a trial of the OX40 agonist ivuxolimab. The receptors derive from an adult with an advanced solid tumor such as melanoma, head and neck, liver or kidney cancer.

The chain has TRBV15 and TRBJ2-7, with 8 bases identical to TRBD2. Germline CDR1 and CDR2: LNHNV and YYDKDF (reference sequence). V lost 0 bases to trimming and J lost 2 bases; unmatched junction nucleotides: 9. CDR3 length equals 17 residues. The CDR3 here is CATSRDTSGYLTYEQYF. The CDR3 DNA is TGTGCCACCAGCAGAGATACTAGCGGATATTTAACCTACGAGCAGTACTTC.

The chain links TRBV6-1 to TRBJ2-5, with D possibly being TRBD2 (6 bases). CDR1 and CDR2 from the germline V gene are MNHNS and SASEGT. The V end lost 1 base, the J end lost 7 bases, and 7 bases lay between the germline ends. The CDR3 runs 12 residues. CDR3 nucleotide sequence: TGTGCCAGCAGTGAAGTCGGGGGGACCCAGTACTTC. Translating it yields CASSEVGGTQYF.

This clone was recorded a few times. The chain joins TRBV20-1 to TRBJ1-2, with a weak D call TRBD1 (6 bases). Germline assignment: CDR1 DFQATT and CDR2 SNEGSKA (reference sequence). The CDR3 spans 11 residues. V lost 6 bases, J lost 7 bases, and 12 bases lay in between. Here the CDR3 reads CSADQGPGYTF. In nucleotides, the CDR3 is TGCAGTGCCGACCAGGGGCCTGGCTACACCTTC.

The rearrangement links TRBV18 to TRBJ2-7, with D possibly being TRBD1 or TRBD2 (5 bases each). Germline V lookup: CDR1 KGHSH, CDR2 LQKENI. V gave up 5 bases and J gave up 6 bases, with 11 bases separating them. The CDR3 has 12 amino acids. Here the CDR3 reads CASSRGEPEQYF. The CDR3 DNA reads as TGTGCCAGCTCAAGAGGGGAACCCGAGCAGTACTTC.

The chain employs TRBV6-5 and TRBJ1-5; a weak D match, TRBD1 (6 bases). The germline CDR1 and CDR2 sequences are MNHEY and SVGAGI. Trimming pared 2 bases from V and 4 bases from J, leaving 9 bases between. This CDR3 has 14 residues. CDR3 loop: CASSYGGANQPQHF. CDR3 bases: TGTGCCAGCAGTTACGGGGGGGCGAATCAGCCCCAGCATTTT.

Concerning this clone: Within the sample, other DNA sequences also encode this same CDR3. The genes are TRBV28 and TRBJ2-7; the match to TRBD2 covers 9 bases. This CDR3 region has 14 residues. Unmatched junction bases numbered 6, after V lost 6 bases and J lost 3 bases. Germline V lookup: CDR1 MDHEN, CDR2 SYDVKM. CDR3 sequence reads: CASRTAGGVYEQYF. CDR3 nucleotides: TGTGCCAGCAGAACAGCGGGAGGAGTCTACGAGCAGTACTTC.

The genes are TRBV6-4 and TRBJ2-7; D may be TRBD2 (6 bases). The CDR3 loop spans 14 amino acids. Germline V gene data show CDR1 as MRHNA and CDR2 as SNTAGT. Trimming cost V 5 bases and J 0 bases, with 11 bases left between them. This CDR3 is CASSTGTGSYEQYF. The DNA for the CDR3 is TGTGCCAGCAGTACCGGGACTGGCTCCTACGAGCAGTACTTC.

The chain combines TRBV23-1 with TRBJ2-7, with D possibly matching TRBD2 (6 bases). TRBV23-1 is an ORF, with its function uncertain. This CDR3 contains 13 residues. V lost 7 bases and J 4 bases, leaving 14 bases between the germline ends. CDR3 protein: CASTRLGGYEQYF. The CDR3 nucleotides read TGCGCCAGCACAAGGCTAGGAGGGTACGAGCAGTACTTC.

V gene TRBV5-5 combines with J gene TRBJ2-1; weak D call: TRBD1 (5 bases). Trimming pared 0 bases from V and 7 bases from J, leaving 11 bases between. Germline V lookup: CDR1 SGHKS, CDR2 YYEKEE (reference sequence). The CDR3 is made up of 14 amino acids. The CDR3 region is CASSLALGPNEQFF. The CDR3, as DNA: TGTGCCAGCAGCTTGGCGTTGGGGCCAAATGAGCAGTTCTTC.

The J gene is TRBJ2-4, the V gene TRBV14; 13 nucleotides line up with TRBD2. Per germline, CDR1 SGHDN and CDR2 FVKESK. The CDR3 contains 21 residues. J lost 0 bases, V lost 2 bases, and 13 bases had no gene match. The CDR3 bases are TGTGCCAGCAGCCAAAGAACGGGACTAGCGGGGCGGCTGCTAGCCAAAAACATTCAGTACTTC. This translates into CASSQRTGLAGRLLAKNIQYF.

This chain uses TRBV7-8 with TRBJ2-3; 7 bases line up with TRBD1. The germline gives CDR1 SGHVS, CDR2 FQNEAQ. CDR3 length: 13 residues. V lost 3 bases and J lost 4; bases outside the gene matches: 1. CDR3 amino acids: CASSFDRADTQYF. Here the CDR3 DNA reads TGTGCCAGCAGCTTCGACAGGGCAGATACGCAGTATTTT.

A word on this clone: Relative to the germline gene, one junction end is altered; a read error may explain this. This sequence joins TRBV7-7 and TRBJ2-2; 10 positions match TRBD1. Germline values: CDR1 SSHAT, CDR2 FNYEAQ (reference sequence). This CDR3 is 16 amino acids long. The CDR3 DNA reads as TGTGCTAGCAGCTTATCCGGGACAGGGGTCACCGGGGAGCTGTTTTTT. Translating it yields CASSLSGTGVTGELFF.

V gene TRBV4-1 combines with J gene TRBJ2-2; possibly TRBD1 or TRBD2 for D (5 bases each). V lost 0 bases, J lost 5 bases, and 13 bases lay in between. The CDR3 is 16 amino acids. The germline V gene encodes CDR1 MGHRA and CDR2 YSYEKL. CDR3 DNA: TGCGCCAGCAGCCAAGAAGGTGGCTGGGGGACCGGGGAGCTGTTTTTT. Translated, it gives CASSQEGGWGTGELFF.

This clone rates as medium-sized. The J gene is TRBJ1-3, the V gene TRBV2, with 8 bases aligning to TRBD1. Germline CDR1 is SNHLY and CDR2 is FYNNEI. J was trimmed by 0 bases and V by 1 base; bases with no gene match: 2. The CDR3 loop spans 16 amino acids. The DNA for the CDR3 is TGTGCCAGCAGTGAAGGACAGGGGAACTCTGGAAACACCATATATTTT. This translates into CASSEGQGNSGNTIYF.

The V and J genes are TRBV18 and TRBJ2-7; the D is unclear. Deletions cut 6 bases from V and 3 bases from J, with 9 bases between. The CDR3 covers 12 residues. From germline, CDR1 is KGHSH and CDR2 LQKENI. The CDR3 DNA is TGTGCCAGCTCCTACGACGGCTACGAGCAGTACTTC. It codes for CASSYDGYEQYF. Complete variable domain (other parts from reference TRBV18 and TRBJ2-7): NAGVMQNPRHLVRRRGQEARLRCSPMKGHSHVYWYRQLPEEGLKFMVYLQKENIIDESGMPKERFSAEFPKEGPSILRIQQVVRGDSAAYFCASSYDGYEQYFGPGTRLTVT.

CDR3 DNA: TGTGCCAGTAAACCGAGCTCCTATAATTCACCCCTCCACTTT. Its translation: CASKPSSYNSPLHF. The chain uses TRBV5-4 and TRBJ1-6; D unresolved. There are 14 residues in the CDR3. Germline CDR1 reads SGHNT; CDR2 reads YYREEE (reference sequence). Trimming cost V 8 bases and J 0 bases, with 9 bases left between them.

This clone was seen a single time. The chain uses TRBV4-1 and TRBJ1-5, with D possibly matching TRBD1 (5 bases). The V end was cut by 4 bases, the J end by 5 bases, with 18 bases between. The germline gives CDR1 MGHRA, CDR2 YSYEKL. This CDR3 comprises 16 residues. The DNA of the CDR3 is TGCGCCAGCAGCCTGAACGTTGGGGGAATTCATCAGCCCCAGCATTTT. Translated, it gives CASSLNVGGIHQPQHF.

The V call is TRBV29-1, the J call TRBJ2-3; no reliable D call. Trimming removed 3 bases from V and 0 bases from J, with 13 bases in between. Germline V gene sequence: CDR1 SQVTM, CDR2 ANQGSEA. The CDR3 sequence is 15 residues long. CDR3 in DNA: TGCAGCGTTGACCGCTACCCCCTAAGCACAGATACGCAGTATTTT. As protein: CSVDRYPLSTDTQYF.